This passage covers 18 T cell receptor beta chains from one sample sequenced in a study of blood T cell repertoires in COVID-19 (dated by TCRdb to 2020 to 2021). Receptors were amplified or captured by the immunoSEQ multiplex PCR assay. The table comes from immuneACCESS by way of TCRdb, which keeps in-frame sequences with V and J called. Part of the clones is missing from these tables; in studies checked, under half for an unresolved V gene and the rest for unknown reasons. This sample has some 130,000 clones in its table, and roughly 84% of those were observed once. The top ten hold approximately 45% of the sample. The source material was peripheral blood. Receptor source: a human donor in a cohort sampled during active COVID-19.

V is TRBV27 and J is TRBJ1-5; no firm D call. Germline loops: CDR1 MNHEY, CDR2 SMNVEV (reference sequence). CDR3 length: 15 residues. V gave up 2 bases and J gave up 4 bases, with 12 bases separating them. The CDR3 loop is CASSLEPGLNQPQHF. The CDR3 DNA reads TGTGCCAGCAGTTTAGAGCCGGGGTTAAATCAGCCCCAGCATTTT.

The J gene is TRBJ1-4, the V gene TRBV3-1 (or the pseudogene TRBV3-2), with 9 bases that match TRBD1. CDR3 length equals 15 residues. Looked up from germline, CDR1 is LGHDT and CDR2 is YNNKEL (reference sequence). V was pared by 4 bases and J by 7 bases, with 7 bases of the junction left unmatched. DNA for the CDR3: TGTGCCAGCAGCCCCGGGACAGGGATGGGTGAAAAACTGTTTTTT. Protein product: CASSPGTGMGEKLFF.

This clone was recorded only once. The chain links TRBV30 to TRBJ2-1, with D maybe TRBD2 (5 bases). CDR3 length: 15 amino acids. Germline CDR1 GTSNPN, CDR2 SVGIG (reference sequence). Trimming cost V 1 base and J 0 bases, with 10 bases left between them. The CDR3 sequence is CAWSGGLSSYNEQFF. The DNA for the CDR3 is TGTGCCTGGAGTGGAGGACTGAGCTCCTACAATGAGCAGTTCTTC.

CDR3 nucleotides: TGCGCCAGCAGCAGTGACAGGGGCTACGAGCAGTACGTC. Translated: CASSSDRGYEQYV. This chain connects TRBV5-1 to TRBJ2-7, with 8 bases aligning to TRBD1. In germline, CDR1 is SGHRS, CDR2 YFSETQ. The CDR3 covers 13 residues. J lost 3 bases, V lost 4 bases, and 3 bases had no gene match.

The chain carries TRBV27 and TRBJ2-1; D may be TRBD1 (6 bases). This CDR3 contains 16 residues. With 1 base removed from V and 2 bases from J, the gap between germline ends came to 12 bases. Germline loops: CDR1 MNHEY, CDR2 SMNVEV (reference sequence). The CDR3 region has the DNA TGTGCCAGCAGTTTATTAACAGGGAGCCCCTACAATGAGCAGTTCTTC. Protein sequence: CASSLLTGSPYNEQFF.

This clone was recorded a few times. V gene TRBV29-1 combines with J gene TRBJ1-2, with D unresolved. CDR1 and CDR2 from the germline V gene are SQVTM and ANQGSEA. V was cut by 4 bases and J by 9 bases, with 9 bases left in between. CDR3 size: 10 residues. CDR3 bases: TGCAGCGTTGCACATACCAGCTACACCTTC. This translates into CSVAHTSYTF.

The chain uses TRBV5-8 and TRBJ2-5; TRBD2 agrees at 7 bases. V lost 3 bases, J lost 2 bases, and 4 bases stayed unmatched. Germline V gives CDR1 SGHTS, CDR2 YDEGEE. This CDR3 is built from 14 residues. The CDR3 here is CASSSGTKQETQYF. CDR3 nucleotides: TGTGCCAGCAGCTCCGGGACTAAACAAGAGACCCAGTACTTC.

The chain recombines TRBV11-2 with TRBJ2-2; perhaps TRBD2 as D (5 bases). V was clipped by 5 bases and J by 3 bases, with 13 bases between them. This CDR3 region has 15 residues. The germline V gene encodes CDR1 SGHAT and CDR2 FQNNGV. The CDR3 loop reads CASSREFWYTGELFF. As DNA, the CDR3 is TGTGCCAGCAGCCGGGAATTTTGGTACACCGGGGAGCTGTTTTTT. The entire variable domain, with the rest obtained from reference TRBV11-2 and TRBJ2-2, is as follows: EAGVAQSPRYKIIEKRQSVAFWCNPISGHATLYWYQQILGQGPKLLIQFQNNGVVDDSQLPKDRFSAERLKGVDSTLKIQPAKLEDSAVYLCASSREFWYTGELFFGEGSRLTVL.

Only one count was recorded for this clone. The chain combines TRBV6-2 or TRBV6-3 with TRBJ2-7, with 9 bases identical to TRBD2. V dropped 5 bases and J dropped 0; count of bases not matched to a gene: 5. Germline CDR1 is MNHEY and CDR2 is SVGEGT. The length of the CDR3 is 15 residues. The CDR3 nucleotides read TGTGCCAGCAGTCGAAGCGGGGGGATCTCCTACGAGCAGTACTTC. Translated, it gives CASSRSGGISYEQYF.

This clone has just a few counts. This rearrangement joins TRBV7-3 to TRBJ1-6; D unclear. Germline V gene data show CDR1 as SGHTA and CDR2 as FQGTGA. This CDR3 comprises 14 residues. Trimming took off 5 bases at V and 0 bases at J, with 5 bases between the two ends. This CDR3 reads CASSRSSYNSPLHF. DNA for the CDR3: TGTGCCAGCAGCAGGAGCTCCTATAATTCACCCCTCCACTTT.

The chain has TRBV2 and TRBJ1-1; D uncertain. Germline V gene data show CDR1 as SNHLY and CDR2 as FYNNEI. Trimming removed 6 bases at V and 5 bases at J, with 13 bases between. The CDR3 sequence is 13 residues long. CDR3: CASRGPFLTEAFF. In nucleotides, the CDR3 is TGTGCCAGCAGGGGCCCCTTTTTGACTGAAGCTTTCTTT.

The genes are TRBV4-3 and TRBJ2-4, with D unclear. The CDR3 sequence is 12 residues long. Germline-derived CDR1 and CDR2 are LGHNA and YSLEER. Trimming stripped 0 bases from V and 6 bases from J, with 3 bases between. This CDR3 reads CASSQDRNIQYF. DNA for the CDR3: TGCGCCAGCAGCCAAGATCGAAACATTCAGTACTTC.

The J gene is TRBJ1-2, the V gene TRBV19; tentatively, D is TRBD1 (5 bases). The germline V gene has CDR1 LNHDA and CDR2 SQIVND (reference sequence). CDR3 length equals 17 residues. V was pared by 2 bases and J by 4 bases, with 20 bases between. The CDR3 spells CASSIIKGGTDTYGYTF. The CDR3 region has the DNA TGTGCCAGTAGTATAATTAAGGGAGGGACGGATACCTATGGCTACACCTTC.

Only one count was recorded for this clone. The chain has TRBV5-1 and TRBJ2-2; 8 bases match TRBD2. CDR1 SGHRS and CDR2 YFSETQ come from the germline V gene. The junction had 5 bases not matched to a gene; V was cut back by 4 bases and J by 0 bases. The CDR3 has 16 residues. CDR3 sequence: CASSVNSGANTGELFF. The CDR3 DNA follows: TGCGCCAGCAGCGTTAATAGCGGGGCGAACACCGGGGAGCTGTTTTTT. Combining the CDR3 with reference TRBV5-1 and TRBJ2-2 gives the whole variable domain KAGVTQTPRYLIKTRGQQVTLSCSPISGHRSVSWYQQTPGQGLQFLFEYFSETQRNKGNFPGRFSGRQFSNSRSEMNVSTLELGDSALYLCASSVNSGANTGELFFGEGSRLTVL.

This sequence joins TRBV7-3 and TRBJ2-5; D is uncertain. Trimming left V 2 bases short and J 2 bases short, with 12 bases between. Germline values: CDR1 SGHTA, CDR2 FQGTGA. The CDR3 contains 15 residues. The CDR3 DNA reads TGTGCCAGCAGCTTAGGCAGCGCAGATCAAGAGACCCAGTACTTC. This gives the protein CASSLGSADQETQYF.

This chain joins TRBV6-6 and TRBJ2-2; D is ambiguous. Trimming removed 6 bases from V and 3 bases from J, with 11 bases in between. This CDR3 comprises 14 residues. CDR1 is MNHNY and CDR2 is SVGAGI in the germline V gene (reference sequence). In DNA form, the CDR3 reads TGTGCCAGCAGCTCCACTACTGACACCGGGGAGCTGTTTTTT. Amino acids: CASSSTTDTGELFF.

The rearrangement uses TRBV5-1 and TRBJ2-5; 7 nucleotides match TRBD2. This CDR3 region has 15 residues. Trimming removed 1 base from V and 5 bases from J; junction bases left unmatched: 8. Germline CDR1 is SGHRS and CDR2 is YFSETQ. This chain's CDR3 is CASSLSFGGTETQYF. As DNA, the CDR3 is TGCGCCAGCAGCTTGAGCTTCGGGGGGACCGAGACCCAGTACTTC.

J is TRBJ1-2 and V is TRBV7-2; 9 nucleotides align to TRBD1. The CDR3 is 15 amino acids. V dropped 5 bases and J dropped 4; count of bases not matched to a gene: 8. Per germline, CDR1 SGHTA and CDR2 FQGNSA. The CDR3 nucleotides are TGTGCCAGCAGCGTAACAGGGGGCGCAGGCTATGGCTACACCTTC. Translated: CASSVTGGAGYGYTF.